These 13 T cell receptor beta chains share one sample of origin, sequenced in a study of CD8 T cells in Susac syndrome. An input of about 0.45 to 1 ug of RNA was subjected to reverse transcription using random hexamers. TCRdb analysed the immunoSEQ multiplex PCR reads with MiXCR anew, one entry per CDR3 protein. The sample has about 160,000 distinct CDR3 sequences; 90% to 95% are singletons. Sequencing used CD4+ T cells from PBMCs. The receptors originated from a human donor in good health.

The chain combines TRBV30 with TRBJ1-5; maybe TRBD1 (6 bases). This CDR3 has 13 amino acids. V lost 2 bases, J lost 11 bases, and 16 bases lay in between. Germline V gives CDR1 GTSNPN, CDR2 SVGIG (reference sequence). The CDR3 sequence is CAWSSGGSGSQHF. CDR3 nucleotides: TGTGCCTGGAGTTCCGGGGGCTCGGGGTCCCAGCATTTT.

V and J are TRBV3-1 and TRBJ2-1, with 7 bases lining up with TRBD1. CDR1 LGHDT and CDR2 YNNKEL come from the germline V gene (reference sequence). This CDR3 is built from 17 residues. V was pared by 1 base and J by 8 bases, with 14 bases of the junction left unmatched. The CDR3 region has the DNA TGTGCCAGCAGCCAAGGAAGCACAGGGGCCTTTAGGGATGAGCAGTTCTTC. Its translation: CASSQGSTGAFRDEQFF.

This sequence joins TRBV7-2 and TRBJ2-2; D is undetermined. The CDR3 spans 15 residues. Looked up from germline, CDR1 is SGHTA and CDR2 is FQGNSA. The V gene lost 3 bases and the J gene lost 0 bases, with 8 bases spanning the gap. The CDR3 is CASSLWVANTGELFF. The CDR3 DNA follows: TGTGCCAGCAGCTTGTGGGTTGCGAACACCGGGGAGCTGTTTTTT.

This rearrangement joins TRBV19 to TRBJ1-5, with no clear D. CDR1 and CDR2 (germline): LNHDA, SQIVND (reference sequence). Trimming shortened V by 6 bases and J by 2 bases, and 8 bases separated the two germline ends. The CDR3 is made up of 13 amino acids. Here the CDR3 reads CASSGVRNQPQHF. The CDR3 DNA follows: TGTGCCAGTAGCGGTGTACGCAATCAGCCCCAGCATTTT.

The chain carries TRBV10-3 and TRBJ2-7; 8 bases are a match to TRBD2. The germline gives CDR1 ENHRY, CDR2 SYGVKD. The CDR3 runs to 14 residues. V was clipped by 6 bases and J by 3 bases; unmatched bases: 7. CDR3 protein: CAIRSGGSVYEQYF. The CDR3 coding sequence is TGTGCCATCAGGAGCGGGGGCTCCGTCTACGAGCAGTACTTC.

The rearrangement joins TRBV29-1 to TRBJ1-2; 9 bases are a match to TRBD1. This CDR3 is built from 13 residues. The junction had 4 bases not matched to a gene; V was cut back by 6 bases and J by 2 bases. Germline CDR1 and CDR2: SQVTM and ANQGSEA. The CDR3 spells CSVGTGTNYGYTF. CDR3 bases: TGCAGCGTCGGGACAGGGACCAACTATGGCTACACCTTC.

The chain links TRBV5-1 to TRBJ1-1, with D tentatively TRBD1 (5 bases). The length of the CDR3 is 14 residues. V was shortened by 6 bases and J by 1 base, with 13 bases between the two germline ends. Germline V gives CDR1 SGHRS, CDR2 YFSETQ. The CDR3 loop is CASTPGWGNTEAFF. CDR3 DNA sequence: TGCGCCAGCACCCCAGGGTGGGGGAACACTGAAGCTTTCTTT.

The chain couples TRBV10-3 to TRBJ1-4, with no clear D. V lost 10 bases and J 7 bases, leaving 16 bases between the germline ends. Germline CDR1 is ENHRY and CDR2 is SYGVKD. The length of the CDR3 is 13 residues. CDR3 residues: CATNLRSGEKLFF. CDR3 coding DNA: TGTGCCACCAACCTCCGAAGCGGTGAAAAACTGTTTTTT.

The chain's CDR3 is CASSRELAGSGAYEQYF. The CDR3 DNA reads TGTGCCAGCAGCAGAGAACTAGCGGGCTCGGGGGCCTACGAGCAGTACTTC. The J gene is TRBJ2-7, the V gene TRBV4-2; 9 bases map to TRBD2. Trimming took 5 bases from V and 2 from J; bases not matched to a gene: 13. Germline V gene lookup returns CDR1 LGHNA and CDR2 YNFKEQ. This CDR3 is 17 amino acids long.

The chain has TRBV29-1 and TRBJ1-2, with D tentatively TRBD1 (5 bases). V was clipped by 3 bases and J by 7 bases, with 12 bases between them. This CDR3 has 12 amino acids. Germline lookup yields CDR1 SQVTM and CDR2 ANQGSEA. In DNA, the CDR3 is TGCAGCGTTGAGCTCCCCGGGGGTGGCTACACCTTC. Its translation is CSVELPGGGYTF.

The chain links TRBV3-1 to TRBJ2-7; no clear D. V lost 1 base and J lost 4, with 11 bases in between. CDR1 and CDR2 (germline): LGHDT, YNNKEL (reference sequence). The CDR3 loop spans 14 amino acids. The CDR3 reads CASSQGDLGYEQYF. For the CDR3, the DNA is TGTGCCAGCAGCCAAGGGGATTTGGGATACGAGCAGTACTTC.

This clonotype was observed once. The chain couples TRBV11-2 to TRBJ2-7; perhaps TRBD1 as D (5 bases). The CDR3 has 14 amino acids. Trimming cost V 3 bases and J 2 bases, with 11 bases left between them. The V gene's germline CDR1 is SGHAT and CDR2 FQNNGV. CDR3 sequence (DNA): TGTGCCAGCAGCTTCCAGGGTCCTCCCTACGAGCAGTACTTC. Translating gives CASSFQGPPYEQYF.

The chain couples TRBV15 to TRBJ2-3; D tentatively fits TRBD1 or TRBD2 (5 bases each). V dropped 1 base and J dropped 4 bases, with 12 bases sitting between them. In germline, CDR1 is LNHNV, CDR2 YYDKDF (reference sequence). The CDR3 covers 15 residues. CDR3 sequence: CATSRGGTGSDTQYF. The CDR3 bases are TGTGCCACCAGCAGAGGGGGGACGGGGTCAGATACGCAGTATTTT. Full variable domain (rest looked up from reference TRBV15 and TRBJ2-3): DAMVIQNPRYQVTQFGKPVTLSCSQTLNHNVMYWYQQKSSQAPKLLFHYYDKDFNNEADTPDNFQSRRPNTSFCFLDIRSPGLGDTAMYLCATSRGGTGSDTQYFGPGTRLTVL.